A selection of T cell receptor beta chains follows, all from one sample in a study of blood T cell repertoires in COVID-19. Assay: immunoSEQ multiplex PCR; the TCRdb copy retains only in-frame clones and omits some. The table records over 80,000 clones, around 90% of them present only once. The specimen was peripheral blood. Every receptor here comes from a man aged 70-80 years with acute or convalescent COVID-19. The CDR3 runs from the conserved cysteine through the conserved F or W. Each record gives: D gene, clone size, V gene, J gene, CDR3 DNA, CDR3 protein. A D gene is named only where the DNA matches it firmly. The size of a clone is reported for some rows only, either as once, few or many, or as a class for expanded clones.

D gene: NA; clone size: NA; V gene: TRBV6-2/TRBV6-3; J gene: TRBJ2-5; CDR3 DNA: TGTGCCAGCAGTTACTCGAACGGGGGACGAGAGACCCAGTACTTC; CDR3 protein: CASSYSNGGRETQYF
D gene: TRBD1; clone size: NA; V gene: TRBV5-1; J gene: TRBJ1-1; CDR3 DNA: TGCGCCAGCAGCCCCCAGGGGGCAGGTGAAGCTTTCTTT; CDR3 protein: CASSPQGAGEAFF
D gene: TRBD1; clone size: NA; V gene: TRBV19; J gene: TRBJ2-4; CDR3 DNA: TGTGCCACTAAGGGGGCCTCACTAGCCAAAAACATTCAGTACTTC; CDR3 protein: CATKGASLAKNIQYF
D gene: NA; clone size: NA; V gene: TRBV6-6; J gene: TRBJ2-7; CDR3 DNA: TGTGCCAGCAGTTATGTAGTGACCTACGAGCAGTACTTC; CDR3 protein: CASSYVVTYEQYF
D gene: NA; clone size: once; V gene: TRBV27; J gene: TRBJ2-7; CDR3 DNA: TGTGCCAGCAGTGCACTAACCGGGACTCGTTCCTACGAGCAGTACTTC; CDR3 protein: CASSALTGTRSYEQYF
D gene: NA; clone size: few; V gene: TRBV21-1; J gene: TRBJ2-1; CDR3 DNA: TGTGCCAGCAGCCCCCAAATAGCGGGAGGCCACAATGAGCAGTTCTTC; CDR3 protein: CASSPQIAGGHNEQFF
D gene: NA; clone size: NA; V gene: TRBV18; J gene: TRBJ1-2; CDR3 DNA: TGTGCCAGCTCTCCGAACAGGGATTATGGCTACACCTTC; CDR3 protein: CASSPNRDYGYTF
D gene: TRBD1; clone size: NA; V gene: TRBV2; J gene: TRBJ1-5; CDR3 DNA: TGTGCCAGCAGTACCGAACAGGGGCCCGATCAGCCCCAGCATTTT; CDR3 protein: CASSTEQGPDQPQHF
D gene: NA; clone size: NA; V gene: TRBV5-6; J gene: TRBJ1-1; CDR3 DNA: TGTGCCAGCAGCTTGGGAAGTGACTCTAACACTGAAGCTTTCTTT; CDR3 protein: CASSLGSDSNTEAFF
D gene: NA; clone size: once; V gene: TRBV4-1; J gene: TRBJ2-7; CDR3 DNA: TGCGCCAGCAGCCAAGAGGAGTTTTACGAGCAGTACTTC; CDR3 protein: CASSQEEFYEQYF
D gene: NA; clone size: NA; V gene: TRBV18; J gene: TRBJ1-2; CDR3 DNA: TGTGCCAGCTCGATCAATACGGCAGGGGACTATGGCTACACCTTC; CDR3 protein: CASSINTAGDYGYTF
D gene: TRBD1; clone size: NA; V gene: TRBV5-1; J gene: TRBJ1-6; CDR3 DNA: TGCGCCAGCAGCTTGGTAACAGGGGGAAATTCACCCCTCCACTTT; CDR3 protein: CASSLVTGGNSPLHF
D gene: TRBD1; clone size: few; V gene: TRBV6-5; J gene: TRBJ2-7; CDR3 DNA: TGTGCCAGCAGGTCAAAACGGGACAGACCCTACGAGCAGTACTTC; CDR3 protein: CASRSKRDRPYEQYF
D gene: NA; clone size: NA; V gene: TRBV27; J gene: TRBJ1-5; CDR3 DNA: TGTGCCAGCAGTTTATCGCGGGGGGAGAAGGATCAGCCCCAGCATTTT; CDR3 protein: CASSLSRGEKDQPQHF
D gene: TRBD1; clone size: NA; V gene: TRBV7-9; J gene: TRBJ1-5; CDR3 DNA: TGTGCCAGCAGCTTAGCGGGACAGGAAAAGAGTCAGCCCCAGCATTTT; CDR3 protein: CASSLAGQEKSQPQHF
D gene: NA; clone size: NA; V gene: TRBV5-4; J gene: TRBJ1-3; CDR3 DNA: TGTGCCAGCAGCTTGGCAGGCTCTGGAAACACCATATATTTT; CDR3 protein: CASSLAGSGNTIYF
D gene: TRBD2; clone size: NA; V gene: TRBV29-1; J gene: TRBJ2-1; CDR3 DNA: TGCAGCGTTGACCGGACTAGGGGCAATGAGCAGTTCTTC; CDR3 protein: CSVDRTRGNEQFF
D gene: NA; clone size: few; V gene: TRBV30; J gene: TRBJ1-1; CDR3 DNA: TGTGCCTGGATCTACGGGAACACTGAAGCTTTCTTT; CDR3 protein: CAWIYGNTEAFF
D gene: NA; clone size: NA; V gene: TRBV5-1; J gene: TRBJ1-3; CDR3 DNA: TGCGCCAGCAGGCCGACACCCTCTGGAAACACCATATATTTT; CDR3 protein: CASRPTPSGNTIYF
D gene: TRBD1; clone size: NA; V gene: TRBV6-2/TRBV6-3; J gene: TRBJ2-3; CDR3 DNA: TGTGCCAGCAGCCTGTGGGACAGGGAAACAGATACGCAGTATTTT; CDR3 protein: CASSLWDRETDTQYF